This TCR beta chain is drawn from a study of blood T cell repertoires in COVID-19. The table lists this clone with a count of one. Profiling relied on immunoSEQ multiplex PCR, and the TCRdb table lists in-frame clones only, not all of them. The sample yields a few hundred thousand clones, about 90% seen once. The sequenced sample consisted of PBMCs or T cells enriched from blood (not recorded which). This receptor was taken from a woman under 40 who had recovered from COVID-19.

The CDR3 loop reads CASSWGQGNYGYTF. In DNA form, the CDR3 reads TGTGCCAGCTCCTGGGGACAGGGCAACTATGGCTACACCTTC. The chain combines TRBV5-5 with TRBJ1-2; TRBD1 matches at 9 bases. Unmatched junction bases numbered 6, after V lost 7 bases and J lost 2 bases. CDR3 size: 14 residues. Per germline, CDR1 SGHKS and CDR2 YYEKEE (reference sequence).